This passage covers 18 T cell receptor beta chains from one sample sequenced in a study of blood T cell repertoires in COVID-19. Here immunoSEQ multiplex PCR was the method, and the copy in TCRdb shows in-frame clones only, minus some. The table records some 500,000 clones, roughly 90% of them present only once. The material sequenced was PBMCs or T cells enriched from blood (not recorded which). The receptors were gathered from a woman aged 35 to 49 who had recovered from COVID-19.

This chain links TRBV7-8 with TRBJ2-3; 7 bases map to TRBD2. The germline CDR1 and CDR2 sequences are SGHVS and FQNEAQ. The CDR3 extends over 15 amino acids. The V segment lost 5 bases and the J segment 6 bases; nucleotides outside the gene matches: 11. The CDR3 coding sequence is TGTGCCAGCAGCAGGGAGCGGGATTCCACGGATACGCAGTATTTT. It encodes CASSRERDSTDTQYF.

This chain links TRBV5-4 with TRBJ2-7; D may be TRBD2 (6 bases). Deletions cut 5 bases from V and 0 bases from J, with 12 bases between. The germline V gene encodes CDR1 SGHNT and CDR2 YYREEE (reference sequence). CDR3 size: 14 residues. This CDR3 is CASRRDFVSYEQYF. CDR3 DNA: TGTGCCAGCAGACGGGACTTTGTCTCCTACGAGCAGTACTTC.

The rearrangement links TRBV27 to TRBJ1-2; D gene ambiguous. The CDR3 is made up of 15 amino acids. Germline assignment: CDR1 MNHEY and CDR2 SMNVEV (reference sequence). V lost 0 bases and J 7 bases, leaving 15 bases between the germline ends. The CDR3 spells CASSLSSPGGSGYTF. In DNA, the CDR3 is TGTGCCAGCAGTTTATCGTCCCCGGGAGGAAGTGGCTACACCTTC.

The rearrangement uses TRBV2 and TRBJ1-3; 8 bases are a match to TRBD1. This CDR3 spans 15 amino acids. V lost 7 bases and J lost 4; bases outside the gene matches: 9. Germline V gene data show CDR1 as SNHLY and CDR2 as FYNNEI. CDR3 DNA: TGTGCCAGCACTATAGCAGGGGGCTTGGGAAACACCATATATTTT. Residues: CASTIAGGLGNTIYF. Full variable domain (remainder filled in from reference TRBV2 and TRBJ1-3): EPEVTQTPSHQVTQMGQEVILRCVPISNHLYFYWYRQILGQKVEFLVSFYNNEISEKSEIFDDQFSVERPDGSNFTLKIRSTKLEDSAMYFCASTIAGGLGNTIYFGEGSWLTVV.

The chain combines TRBV2 with TRBJ2-7; 9 nucleotides match TRBD1. Unmatched junction bases numbered 8, after V lost 6 bases and J lost 2 bases. Germline CDR1 is SNHLY and CDR2 is FYNNEI. CDR3 length: 15 residues. The CDR3 nucleotides are TGTGCCAGCAGAGAACGGACAGGGGAAGCCTACGAGCAGTACTTC. It is translated as CASRERTGEAYEQYF.

The chain carries TRBV15 and TRBJ2-3; a weak D match, TRBD2 (6 bases). The CDR3 extends over 14 amino acids. V was trimmed by 9 bases and J by 4 bases, leaving 17 bases between them. CDR1 and CDR2 from the germline V gene are LNHNV and YYDKDF (reference sequence). CDR3 bases: TGTGCCACAAGCGGTCAGGGAGGATCAGATACGCAGTATTTT. Protein: CATSGQGGSDTQYF.

V gene TRBV5-1 combines with J gene TRBJ2-3; TRBD2 aligns across 8 bases. The CDR3 sequence is 17 residues long. V dropped 0 bases and J dropped 6; count of bases not matched to a gene: 12. Germline loops: CDR1 SGHRS, CDR2 YFSETQ. CDR3 sequence reads: CASSLAPAGVGEDTQYF. DNA of the CDR3: TGCGCCAGCAGCTTGGCCCCAGCGGGAGTAGGAGAGGATACGCAGTATTTT.

This clone was detected once. Written as DNA, the CDR3 is TGTGCCAGCAGTGAAGGGATCGGAGTACCCCTGTTCTTC. Encoded protein: CASSEGIGVPLFF. The chain couples TRBV2 to TRBJ2-1, with D unclear. Germline V CDR1 and CDR2: SNHLY, FYNNEI. This CDR3 is built from 13 residues. V lost 1 base and J lost 15, with 16 bases in between. The whole variable domain, filled in from reference TRBV2 and TRBJ2-1, reads EPEVTQTPSHQVTQMGQEVILRCVPISNHLYFYWYRQILGQKVEFLVSFYNNEISEKSEIFDDQFSVERPDGSNFTLKIRSTKLEDSAMYFCASSEGIGVPLFFGPGTRLTVL.

This chain uses TRBV5-1 with TRBJ1-5; D gene uncertain. CDR1 and CDR2 from the germline V gene are SGHRS and YFSETQ. The CDR3 extends over 16 amino acids. Trimming took off 0 bases at V and 2 bases at J, with 12 bases between the two ends. The DNA for the CDR3 is TGCGCCAGCAGCTTGGATCCGGGAAGAGGCAATCAGCCCCAGCATTTT. Protein: CASSLDPGRGNQPQHF.

The V and J genes are TRBV7-8 and TRBJ2-7; TRBD1 agrees at 7 bases. The CDR3 extends over 14 amino acids. J gave up 2 bases and V 4 bases, and 5 bases lay outside the gene matches. Germline V gene sequence: CDR1 SGHVS, CDR2 FQNEAQ. The CDR3 nucleotides read TGTGCCAGCAGCTCCTGGGACAGACCCTACGAGCAGTACTTC. It translates to CASSSWDRPYEQYF.

This clone is a singleton in its sample. This sequence joins TRBV5-1 and TRBJ2-5; 7 positions agree with TRBD2. CDR3 length: 15 residues. Germline V lookup: CDR1 SGHRS, CDR2 YFSETQ. J lost 1 base, V lost 4 bases, and 7 bases had no gene match. CDR3 protein: CASSPQLATQETQYF. The CDR3 bases are TGCGCCAGCAGCCCACAACTAGCGACCCAAGAGACCCAGTACTTC.

The chain has TRBV5-5 and TRBJ2-7; no clear D gene. Trimming took 3 bases from V and 7 from J, leaving 11 bases between them. CDR1 is SGHKS, CDR2 YYEKEE, per germline (reference sequence). CDR3 size: 12 residues. The CDR3 nucleotides read TGTGCCAGCAGCTCCCGTAATCGGGAGCAGTACTTC. It encodes CASSSRNREQYF. The whole variable domain, filled in from reference TRBV5-5 and TRBJ2-7, reads DAGVTQSPTHLIKTRGQQVTLRCSPISGHKSVSWYQQVLGQGPQFIFQYYEKEERGRGNFPDRFSARQFPNYSSELNVNALLLGDSALYLCASSSRNREQYFGPGTRLTVT.

The table lists this clone with a few counts. V is TRBV6-1 and J is TRBJ2-7; unclear D gene. The CDR3 loop spans 15 amino acids. Looked up from germline, CDR1 is MNHNS and CDR2 is SASEGT. The V gene lost 2 bases and the J gene lost 1 base, with 12 bases spanning the gap. CDR3 in DNA: TGTGCCAGCAGTGAATCGTTCAGTCCGTCCTACGAGCAGTACTTC. Translating it yields CASSESFSPSYEQYF.

The chain combines TRBV9 with TRBJ2-3, with 8 bases lining up with TRBD2. Germline V CDR1 and CDR2: SGDLS, YYNGEE. The CDR3 runs to 18 residues. V lost 0 bases, J lost 0 bases, and 9 bases stayed unmatched. Written as DNA, the CDR3 is TGTGCCAGCAGCGTAGCCCCTCCGGCTAGCGGGAGCACAGATACGCAGTATTTT. Translating it yields CASSVAPPASGSTDTQYF.

The chain employs TRBV5-1 and TRBJ2-1; TRBD2 matches at 15 bases. The CDR3 has 17 residues. Per the germline V gene, CDR1 is SGHRS and CDR2 is YFSETQ. The ends lost 4 bases at V and 7 bases at J; junction bases unmatched: 9. The CDR3 sequence: CASSNSGTSGRTNEQFF. CDR3 DNA: TGCGCCAGCAGCAACTCCGGGACTAGCGGGAGGACGAATGAGCAGTTCTTC.

CDR3: CASSWTERYEQYF. The CDR3 DNA sequence: TGTGCCAGCAGCTGGACAGAGCGCTACGAGCAGTACTTC. This sequence joins TRBV11-2 and TRBJ2-7, with D perhaps TRBD1 (6 bases). V shed 4 bases and J shed 3 bases, with 10 bases lying between them. The CDR3 has 13 residues. CDR1 is SGHAT and CDR2 is FQNNGV in the germline V gene.

The rearrangement uses TRBV12-3 or TRBV12-4 and TRBJ2-7; D is uncertain. The CDR3 sequence is 13 residues long. V gave up 6 bases and J gave up 7 bases, with 16 bases separating them. CDR3 sequence: CASSKQPYEEQYF. CDR3 DNA: TGTGCCAGCAGCAAACAGCCCTACGAAGAGCAGTACTTC.

In this sample, this clone turned up a few times. The genes are TRBV6-2 or TRBV6-3 and TRBJ2-5; no clear D gene. Germline V gene lookup returns CDR1 MNHEY and CDR2 SVGEGT. This CDR3 has 15 residues. Trimming took 3 bases from V and 3 from J, leaving 14 bases between them. The CDR3 nucleotides read TGTGCCAGCAGTTATTTTGACATATCTGAAGAGACCCAGTACTTC. It yields the protein CASSYFDISEETQYF.